A selection of T cell receptor beta chains follows, all from one sample in a study of blood T cell repertoires in COVID-19. This table comes from immunoSEQ multiplex PCR, and its TCRdb copy is limited to in-frame clones, with some not included. The sample has about 130,000 clones, over 75% seen once. The sample taken for sequencing was peripheral blood. Receptor source: a man aged 55 to 70 with acute or convalescent COVID-19. The CDR3 runs from the conserved cysteine through the conserved F or W. D genes are given only for firm matches. Size values are once, few and many counts, or a class for expanded clones, and some rows have none.

d_call clone_size j_call v_call cdr3_length cdr3_aa cdr3_nt
TRBD2 - TRBJ2-7 TRBV7-2 14 CASSFSGSTYEQYF TGTGCCAGCAGCTTTAGCGGGAGCACGTACGAGCAGTACTTC
TRBD2 - TRBJ2-3 TRBV14 15 CASSRGGRRPDTQYF TGTGCCAGCAGCCGCGGGGGGCGGAGGCCAGATACGCAGTATTTT
- - TRBJ1-5 TRBV6-5 15 CASSPDGGPYQPQHF TGTGCCAGCAGCCCAGACGGGGGACCCTATCAGCCCCAGCATTTT
- - TRBJ1-2 TRBV5-4 13 CASSLRQTNGYTF TGTGCCAGCAGCTTGCGGCAGACTAATGGCTACACCTTC
TRBD2 - TRBJ2-7 TRBV7-8 14 CASSYLGTTYEQYF TGTGCCAGCAGTTACCTAGGGACTACCTACGAGCAGTACTTC
- - TRBJ1-5 TRBV6-5 15 CASSYGRDHNQPQHF TGTGCCAGCAGTTACGGGAGGGACCATAATCAGCCCCAGCATTTT
TRBD2 - TRBJ2-1 TRBV28 16 CASRGRLAGGYNEQFF TGTGCCAGCAGGGGCCGACTAGCGGGAGGGTACAATGAGCAGTTCTTC
- few TRBJ1-5 TRBV5-1 14 CASSEGQPWQPQHF TGCGCCAGCAGTGAGGGCCAGCCGTGGCAGCCCCAGCATTTT
- - TRBJ2-7 TRBV20-1 11 CSARGLYEQYF TGCAGTGCTAGAGGACTTTACGAGCAGTACTTC
TRBD1 - TRBJ1-3 TRBV27 15 CASSRGGSSGNTIYF TGTGCCAGCAGTCGAGGGGGCAGCTCTGGAAACACCATATATTTT